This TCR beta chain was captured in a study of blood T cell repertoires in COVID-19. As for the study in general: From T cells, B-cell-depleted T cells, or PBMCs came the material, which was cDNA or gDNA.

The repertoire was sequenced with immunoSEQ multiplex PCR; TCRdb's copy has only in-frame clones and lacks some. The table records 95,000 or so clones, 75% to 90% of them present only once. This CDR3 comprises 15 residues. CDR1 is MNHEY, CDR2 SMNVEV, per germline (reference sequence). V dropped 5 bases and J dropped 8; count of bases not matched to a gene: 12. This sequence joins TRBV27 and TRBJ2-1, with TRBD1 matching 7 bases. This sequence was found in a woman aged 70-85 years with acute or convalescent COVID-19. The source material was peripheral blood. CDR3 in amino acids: CASSLMIDRADEQFF. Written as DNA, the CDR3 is TGTGCCAGCAGTCTCATGATTGACAGGGCCGATGAGCAGTTCTTC.